The rows below give T cell receptor beta chains drawn from one sample of a study of CD8+CD57+ T cells in acquired aplastic anemia. TCRdb reprocessed the reads with MiXCR, giving one entry per CDR3 protein. The sample includes 150,000 to 200,000 distinct CDR3 sequences, around 40% of them seen just once. The source material was sorted CD4+, CD8+, or CD8+CD57+ T cells (not recorded which) from PBMCs. The source of these receptors is a human donor in good health. The conserved cysteine and the conserved F or W are not part of the CDR3 here. The size field is filled for only some rows; it gives once, few, many or a size class.

v_gene: TRBV5-4
j_gene: TRBJ2-7
abundance: many
len: 13
CDR3aa: ASSRGTSGSAEQY

v_gene: TRBV19
j_gene: TRBJ2-5
abundance: -
len: 12
CDR3aa: ASSPSTYGETQY

v_gene: TRBV15
j_gene: TRBJ2-3
abundance: -
len: 15
CDR3aa: ATSPRPEGSGLDTQY

v_gene: TRBV14
j_gene: TRBJ2-5
abundance: once
len: 11
CDR3aa: ASSQERKETQY

v_gene: TRBV10-3
j_gene: TRBJ2-1
abundance: -
len: 12
CDR3aa: AISVRGPYNEQF

v_gene: TRBV10-3
j_gene: TRBJ1-6
abundance: many
len: 13
CDR3aa: AISAFGGQDSPLH

v_gene: TRBV11-2
j_gene: TRBJ2-1
abundance: -
len: 13
CDR3aa: ASSLVGTGVNEQF

v_gene: TRBV2
j_gene: TRBJ2-7
abundance: -
len: 10
CDR3aa: AAKGTAYEQY

v_gene: TRBV10-3
j_gene: TRBJ1-2
abundance: few
len: 10
CDR3aa: AIKPGSYGYT

v_gene: TRBV9
j_gene: TRBJ1-6
abundance: many
len: 13
CDR3aa: ASSVGSSYNSPLH

v_gene: TRBV5-1
j_gene: TRBJ2-3
abundance: few
len: 13
CDR3aa: ASSADRGGADTQY

v_gene: TRBV7-2
j_gene: TRBJ2-1
abundance: -
len: 11
CDR3aa: ASSLGRANEQF

v_gene: TRBV7-6
j_gene: TRBJ2-7
abundance: few
len: 11
CDR3aa: TSSLDVGYEQY

v_gene: TRBV2
j_gene: TRBJ2-5
abundance: -
len: 11
CDR3aa: ATRQGAEETQY

v_gene: TRBV10-3
j_gene: TRBJ1-2
abundance: -
len: 9
CDR3aa: AGTGHHGYT

v_gene: TRBV3-1
j_gene: TRBJ2-1
abundance: few
len: 15
CDR3aa: ASSQGRLAGWDNEQF

v_gene: TRBV20-1
j_gene: TRBJ1-2
abundance: -
len: 9
CDR3aa: SANGGYGYT

v_gene: TRBV10-3
j_gene: TRBJ2-7
abundance: -
len: 9
CDR3aa: AISFSYEQY

v_gene: TRBV12-3/TRBV12-4
j_gene: TRBJ1-1
abundance: many
len: 11
CDR3aa: ASNKQGRTEAF

v_gene: TRBV29-1
j_gene: TRBJ2-1
abundance: -
len: 11
CDR3aa: SAKTGHDNEQF

v_gene: TRBV15
j_gene: TRBJ2-7
abundance: -
len: 12
CDR3aa: ATSRDRESYEQY

v_gene: TRBV7-3
j_gene: TRBJ1-2
abundance: -
len: 14
CDR3aa: ASSLGQSTKDYGYT

v_gene: TRBV20-1
j_gene: TRBJ2-5
abundance: -
len: 12
CDR3aa: SASFMGLQETQY

v_gene: TRBV3-2
j_gene: TRBJ2-7
abundance: many
len: 13
CDR3aa: ASSPTGTGGNEQY

v_gene: TRBV4-2
j_gene: TRBJ1-2
abundance: many
len: 13
CDR3aa: ASSQDPTGKYGYT

v_gene: TRBV24-1
j_gene: TRBJ2-4
abundance: -
len: 13
CDR3aa: ATSAHPEGGNIQY

v_gene: TRBV20-1
j_gene: TRBJ2-1
abundance: many
len: 14
CDR3aa: SAQRLAGSSYNEQF

v_gene: TRBV5-1
j_gene: TRBJ2-6
abundance: many
len: 12
CDR3aa: ASSSGSGANVLT

v_gene: TRBV25-1
j_gene: TRBJ2-1
abundance: -
len: 14
CDR3aa: ASSESYGPAYNEQF

v_gene: TRBV7-9
j_gene: TRBJ1-3
abundance: -
len: 11
CDR3aa: ASSPGRWNTIY

v_gene: TRBV7-2
j_gene: TRBJ2-7
abundance: -
len: 11
CDR3aa: ASSLNRFYEQY